The next 30 T cell receptor beta chains were all read from a single sample in a study of shared clonotypes between healthy human individuals. The repertoire was sequenced with immunoSEQ multiplex PCR; TCRdb's copy has only in-frame clones and lacks some. The data show 2 million to 2.5 million clones, just under 95% seen once. The sample consisted of naive CD4+ T cells from PBMCs. Subset denoted: CD45RA+ positively selected. The receptors shown here come from a young man in good health. Some clones in this sample may be carry-over from other donors' samples.

The rearrangement joins TRBV28 to TRBJ1-5; D perhaps matches TRBD1 (5 bases). The CDR3 runs to 15 residues. Germline assignment: CDR1 MDHEN and CDR2 SYDVKM. The V end lost 6 bases, the J end lost 9 bases, and 21 bases lay between the germline ends. The CDR3 DNA follows: TGTGCCAGCAGCCCTCGGACACCAGGGTTTTGGCCCCAGCATTTT. The encoded protein is CASSPRTPGFWPQHF.

The V call is TRBV28, the J call TRBJ2-7; weak D call: TRBD1 (5 bases). CDR1 and CDR2 from the germline V gene are MDHEN and SYDVKM. The CDR3 covers 14 residues. V was cut by 2 bases and J by 2 bases, with 10 bases left in between. The CDR3 sequence is CASSLQGQTYEQYF. The CDR3 bases are TGTGCCAGCAGTTTACAGGGCCAGACCTACGAGCAGTACTTC.

The CDR3 coding sequence is TGTGCCAGCACGGGTGGCGGAGCGGCCGGGGAGGAGCAGTACTTC. Amino acid sequence: CASTGGGAAGEEQYF. The rearrangement links TRBV14 to TRBJ2-7, with a tentative D call TRBD2 (5 bases). Trimming took 7 bases from V and 7 from J, leaving 23 bases between them. The germline V gene encodes CDR1 SGHDN and CDR2 FVKESK. The CDR3 is 15 amino acids.

In regard to this clone: The same CDR3 can be traced to other DNA sequences in this sample. This rearrangement joins TRBV7-9 to TRBJ2-7, with a tentative D call TRBD1 (5 bases). This CDR3 has 11 residues. V lost 5 bases and J lost 4, with 6 bases in between. The germline CDR1 and CDR2 sequences are SEHNR and FQNEAQ (reference sequence). The CDR3 loop is CASSPGYEQYF. CDR3 nucleotide sequence: TGTGCCAGCAGCCCAGGGTACGAGCAGTACTTC.

This sequence joins TRBV7-3 and TRBJ2-3, with TRBD2 matching over 11 bases. The CDR3 runs 17 residues. Trimming removed 1 base from V and 0 bases from J; junction bases left unmatched: 3. Per the germline V gene, CDR1 is SGHTA and CDR2 is FQGTGA. CDR3 in DNA: TGTGCCAGCAGCTTAAGACTAGCGGGGACTAGCACAGATACGCAGTATTTT. It encodes CASSLRLAGTSTDTQYF.

This clone occurred once. This chain links TRBV11-3 with TRBJ2-5; the D gene could be TRBD1 or TRBD2 (5 bases each). The CDR3 length is 16 residues. CDR1 and CDR2 (germline): SGHNT, YENEEA. The ends were cut back, 1 base at V and 0 bases at J, with 12 bases in the middle. In nucleotides, the CDR3 is TGTGCCAGCAGCTTAGTTACCGGGACCCACCAAGAGACCCAGTACTTC. Translated: CASSLVTGTHQETQYF.

The chain combines TRBV27 with TRBJ1-2, with 9 bases lining up with TRBD1. CDR1 and CDR2 (germline): MNHEY, SMNVEV (reference sequence). CDR3 length: 15 amino acids. J gave up 5 bases and V 6 bases, and 10 bases lay outside the gene matches. CDR3 sequence reads: CASSAPGQGFYGYTF. CDR3 DNA sequence: TGTGCCAGCAGCGCTCCGGGACAGGGATTTTATGGCTACACCTTC.

V is TRBV20-1 and J is TRBJ2-5, with a weak D call TRBD2 (5 bases). This CDR3 is 10 amino acids long. Germline CDR1 reads DFQATT; CDR2 reads SNEGSKA (reference sequence). In DNA, the CDR3 is TGCAGCGTCCGAGGGGAGACCCAGTACTTC. Translation: CSVRGETQYF.

This clone has a handful of counts. The same CDR3 arises from other DNA sequences in this sample as well. V is TRBV18 and J is TRBJ1-2, with a weak D call TRBD1 (6 bases). Trimming removed 3 bases from V and 4 bases from J, with 12 bases in between. Germline V gene sequence: CDR1 KGHSH, CDR2 LQKENI. The CDR3 is made up of 14 amino acids. This CDR3 reads CASSPSTGSYGYTF. In nucleotides, the CDR3 is TGTGCCAGCTCACCCTCTACAGGGAGCTATGGCTACACCTTC.

The gene calls are TRBV18 and TRBJ2-3; D is uncertain. Germline V gene sequence: CDR1 KGHSH, CDR2 LQKENI. With 2 bases removed from V and 0 bases from J, the gap between germline ends came to 6 bases. CDR3 length: 14 residues. This CDR3 is CASSPNFSTDTQYF. The CDR3 DNA is TGTGCCAGCTCACCAAATTTTAGCACAGATACGCAGTATTTT.

This chain links TRBV4-3 with TRBJ2-3; 7 bases agree with TRBD2. V shed 1 base and J 6 bases; nucleotides not matched to a gene: 10. The CDR3 loop spans 16 amino acids. Germline assignment: CDR1 LGHNA and CDR2 YSLEER. The CDR3 reads CASSQAPLARGDTQYF. The CDR3 bases are TGCGCCAGCAGCCAAGCCCCCTTGGCGCGGGGGGATACGCAGTATTTT.

This sequence joins TRBV28 and TRBJ2-7; the D gene could be TRBD1 or TRBD2 (6 bases each). The length of the CDR3 is 14 residues. V shed 6 bases and J shed 6 bases, with 18 bases lying between them. Germline CDR1 reads MDHEN; CDR2 reads SYDVKM. The DNA for the CDR3 is TGTGCCAGCAGGGGGGGCGCGGGTTATGGCGAGCAGTACTTC. As protein: CASRGGAGYGEQYF.

Note on this clone: Other nucleotide sequences in the sample specify the same CDR3. CDR3 DNA: TGTGCCAGCAGCTTATTGGCGGGGGCCACCGGGGAGCTGTTTTTT. Its protein product is CASSLLAGATGELFF. The chain couples TRBV7-3 to TRBJ2-2; D is possibly TRBD2 (7 bases). This CDR3 region has 15 residues. The germline gives CDR1 SGHTA, CDR2 FQGTGA. V dropped 2 bases and J dropped 4 bases, with 11 bases sitting between them.

The gene calls are TRBV6-6 and TRBJ1-4, with no clear D. CDR1 is MNHNY, CDR2 SVGAGI, per germline (reference sequence). This CDR3 is built from 14 residues. Trimming took 6 bases from V and 0 from J, leaving 8 bases between them. The CDR3 sequence is CASRSGATNEKLFF. CDR3 bases: TGTGCCAGCAGATCGGGAGCAACTAATGAAAAACTGTTTTTT.

The chain joins TRBV7-8 to TRBJ2-5; D is unresolved. This CDR3 is built from 11 residues. V lost 3 bases and J lost 6, with 5 bases in between. The germline CDR1 and CDR2 sequences are SGHVS and FQNEAQ. CDR3 loop: CASSFGQTQYF. CDR3 nucleotide sequence: TGTGCCAGCAGCTTTGGGCAGACCCAGTACTTC. Variable domain in full (rest from reference TRBV7-8 and TRBJ2-5): GAGVSQSPRYKVAKRGQDVALRCDPISGHVSLFWYQQALGQGPEFLTYFQNEAQLDKSGLPSDRFFAERPEGSVSTLKIQRTQQEDSAVYLCASSFGQTQYFGPGTRLLVL.

To note about this clone: Other DNA sequences in this specimen translate into the identical CDR3. Here the CDR3 reads CASSLWADSYNEQFF. In DNA form, the CDR3 reads TGCGCCAGCAGCTTGTGGGCGGATTCCTACAATGAGCAGTTCTTC. The chain links TRBV5-1 to TRBJ2-1; D remains unclear. Germline values: CDR1 SGHRS, CDR2 YFSETQ. The germline V and J ends were trimmed by 1 base and 1 base, with 9 bases remaining between them. The CDR3 is made up of 15 amino acids. Combining the CDR3 with reference TRBV5-1 and TRBJ2-1 gives the whole variable domain KAGVTQTPRYLIKTRGQQVTLSCSPISGHRSVSWYQQTPGQGLQFLFEYFSETQRNKGNFPGRFSGRQFSNSRSEMNVSTLELGDSALYLCASSLWADSYNEQFFGPGTRLTVL.

This clone is a singleton in its sample. The chain's CDR3 is CASSQEDRGSPDTQYF. DNA for the CDR3: TGCGCCAGCAGCCAAGAGGACAGGGGGTCCCCAGATACGCAGTATTTT. This chain uses TRBV4-1 with TRBJ2-3; 10 bases fit TRBD1. Germline V gene data show CDR1 as MGHRA and CDR2 as YSYEKL. V shed 0 bases and J 4 bases; nucleotides not matched to a gene: 4. CDR3 length: 16 residues.

The chain is built from TRBV2 and TRBJ2-2; D is ambiguous. Per germline, CDR1 SNHLY and CDR2 FYNNEI. The CDR3 totals 18 residues. V lost 2 bases and J lost 1, with 17 bases in between. CDR3 sequence (DNA): TGTGCCAGCAGTGAATCCGTTGCTAGGAAAGGGAACACCGGGGAGCTGTTTTTT. Amino acids: CASSESVARKGNTGELFF. Together with reference TRBV2 and TRBJ2-2, the CDR3 gives the full variable domain: EPEVTQTPSHQVTQMGQEVILRCVPISNHLYFYWYRQILGQKVEFLVSFYNNEISEKSEIFDDQFSVERPDGSNFTLKIRSTKLEDSAMYFCASSESVARKGNTGELFFGEGSRLTVL.

With regard to this clone: Distinct nucleotide sequences in the sample also encode this CDR3. The rearrangement links TRBV5-6 to TRBJ2-3; 8 bases map to TRBD2. The CDR3 totals 16 residues. The V and J ends lost 3 bases and 0 bases, in that order; junction bases with no gene match: 6. Germline V gene sequence: CDR1 SGHDT, CDR2 YYEEEE. As DNA, the CDR3 is TGTGCCAGCAGCTCCTCCGGGACTAGGAGCACAGATACGCAGTATTTT. It specifies CASSSSGTRSTDTQYF.

A single count supports this clone. J is TRBJ1-5 and V is TRBV28, with 9 bases matching TRBD1. CDR3 length equals 20 residues. The germline gives CDR1 MDHEN, CDR2 SYDVKM. V lost 5 bases to trimming and J lost 1 base; unmatched junction nucleotides: 18. CDR3 in amino acids: CASSPWTGVGAEMSNQPQHF. The CDR3 region has the DNA TGTGCCAGCAGTCCGTGGACAGGGGTCGGGGCCGAAATGAGCAATCAGCCCCAGCATTTT.

J is TRBJ1-4 and V is TRBV28; perhaps TRBD1 as D (6 bases). Trimming took off 3 bases at V and 6 bases at J, with 11 bases between the two ends. CDR1 MDHEN and CDR2 SYDVKM come from the germline V gene. The CDR3 runs to 14 residues. CDR3 sequence: CASSFWGRDEKLFF. For the CDR3, the DNA is TGTGCCAGCAGTTTCTGGGGGCGGGATGAAAAACTGTTTTTT.

CDR3 sequence: CASSFQGPDTQYF. In nucleotides, the CDR3 is TGTGCCAGCAGCTTTCAAGGCCCAGATACGCAGTATTTT. The chain combines TRBV7-2 with TRBJ2-3; D gene unclear. This CDR3 spans 13 amino acids. V was clipped by 3 bases and J by 4 bases, with 8 bases between them. Per the germline V gene, CDR1 is SGHTA and CDR2 is FQGNSA.

The chain links TRBV2 to TRBJ1-1; D is unclear. From germline, CDR1 is SNHLY and CDR2 FYNNEI. The CDR3 covers 13 residues. The V and J ends lost 5 bases and 5 bases respectively, with 12 bases between them. The CDR3, as DNA: TGTGCCAGCAGTTTGGGGTTAGGGACTGAAGCTTTCTTT. Translated, it gives CASSLGLGTEAFF.

Comment on this clone: This specimen includes other DNA sequences encoding the same CDR3. This chain connects TRBV18 to TRBJ2-3; D unresolved. Germline values: CDR1 KGHSH, CDR2 LQKENI. Trimming left V 3 bases short and J 4 bases short, with 2 bases between. This CDR3 spans 11 amino acids. CDR3 residues: CASSPADTQYF. In nucleotides, the CDR3 is TGTGCCAGCTCACCTGCAGATACGCAGTATTTT.

The chain is built from TRBV5-6 and TRBJ1-1; no firm D call. The CDR3 is 14 residues long. The V end lost 2 bases, the J end lost 3 bases, and 11 bases lay between the germline ends. Germline V gene sequence: CDR1 SGHDT, CDR2 YYEEEE. Here the CDR3 DNA reads TGTGCCAGCAGCTTTACGTCCAGAGACACTGAAGCTTTCTTT. Protein sequence: CASSFTSRDTEAFF.

V usage is TRBV2 and J usage is TRBJ1-4, with TRBD1 matching over 10 bases. V was clipped by 5 bases and J by 6 bases; unmatched bases: 3. The CDR3 runs 14 residues. Germline-derived CDR1 and CDR2 are SNHLY and FYNNEI. This CDR3 reads CASSRQGADEKLFF. For the CDR3, the DNA is TGTGCCAGCAGTAGACAGGGGGCCGATGAAAAACTGTTTTTT.

This chain connects TRBV25-1 to TRBJ2-3, with D perhaps matching TRBD1 (5 bases). V shed 4 bases and J shed 4 bases, with 12 bases lying between them. The CDR3 is made up of 14 amino acids. CDR1 and CDR2 (germline): MGHDK, SYGVNS. CDR3 protein: CASSGNRGADTQYF. The CDR3 DNA sequence: TGTGCCAGCAGTGGGAATAGGGGCGCAGATACGCAGTATTTT. Variable domain in full (rest from reference TRBV25-1 and TRBJ2-3): EADIYQTPRYLVIGTGKKITLECSQTMGHDKMYWYQQDPGMELHLIHYSYGVNSTEKGDLSSESTVSRIRTEHFPLTLESARPSHTSQYLCASSGNRGADTQYFGPGTRLTVL.

J is TRBJ2-3 and V is TRBV7-2, with a possible D match to TRBD1 (6 bases). Deletions cut 3 bases from V and 1 base from J, with 17 bases between. Germline V gene data show CDR1 as SGHTA and CDR2 as FQGNSA. The CDR3 has 17 residues. The CDR3 coding sequence is TGTGCCAGCAGCTTTGGGGGTGGGGGCCCTCGCACAGATACGCAGTATTTT. Amino acids: CASSFGGGGPRTDTQYF.

This clone was counted a single time. The rearrangement uses TRBV21-1 and TRBJ1-5; no check of the table's D call, TRBD1, against the DNA was made. TRBV21-1 is listed as a pseudogene. The CDR3 runs to 16 residues. The CDR3, as DNA: TGTGCCAGCAGCAAAGCGGACAGGGTTAGCAATCAGCCCCAGCATTTT. Translated: CASSKADRVSNQPQHF.

The rearrangement joins TRBV2 to TRBJ2-7; no firm D call. V dropped 1 base and J dropped 0 bases, with 4 bases sitting between them. Per germline, CDR1 SNHLY and CDR2 FYNNEI. The CDR3 length is 13 residues. This chain's CDR3 is CASSEDFSYEQYF. CDR3 bases: TGTGCCAGCAGTGAAGACTTCTCCTACGAGCAGTACTTC.